The T cell receptor beta chain described here comes from a study of identical twins. The CDR3 runs to 17 residues. After removal of 1 base from V and 0 bases from J, the junction contained 5 bases not matched to a gene. Looked up from germline, CDR1 is SGHRS and CDR2 is YFSETQ. As for this clonotype: Its antigen is as yet unknown.

From the 5' RACE reads, TCRdb called clonotypes with MiXCR, one entry per CDR3 protein. The profile covers roughly 1,500,000 distinct CDR3 sequences, with under 35% appearing a single time and more than 0.25% taken by the ten largest. General study points: Beta out-of-frame sequences displayed a weaker excess of sharing between twins. Conclusions came from cross-sectional statistical analysis, not from following the same donors. Models predicted less out-of-frame TCR alpha sharing in monozygotic twins than was found.

The receptor's source is a newborn girl in good health. The sample comprised cord blood. V gene TRBV5-1 combines with J gene TRBJ1-1, with 11 positions matching TRBD1. In DNA, the CDR3 is TGCGCCAGCAGCTTGATTTGGACAGGGGGCATGAACACTGAAGCTTTCTTT. This encodes CASSLIWTGGMNTEAFF.